The source of this TCR beta chain is a study of breast tumors, draining lymph nodes, adjacent tissues (dated by TCRdb to 2015 to 2016). About the study as a whole: In breast cancer patients, the study compared the TCR beta repertoires of tumor, adjacent nontumor tissue and axillary lymph nodes. The study was designed to assess the relationships and possible T-cell exchange between tumor, surrounding tissue and draining lymph node repertoires in human breast cancer. Here is what the overall study found, with its caveats: The study presented the conclusion that tumor T cells originate in lymph nodes as consistent with a hypothesis, not as something directly demonstrated. The data were considered consistent with the idea that most tumor T cells come from the lymph node and then expand in tumor tissue. Tumor T-cell repertoires showed less diversity than lymph node repertoires and more diversity than nontumor tissue repertoires, and tumor T-cell repertoires showed preferential V and J gene usage. In luminal-like breast cancer, tumor and nontumor tissue repertoires resembled each other significantly more than in basal-like breast cancer.

Concerning this clonotype itself: Its binding antigen is unknown. Base qualities are missing; no much larger clone stands one base away.

The run used an Illumina HiSeq 2000. TCR beta chain libraries were generated by multiplex PCR amplification. High-throughput sequencing was used to analyze the amplified TCR beta chain products. The public sequencing data were trimmed at Q25 with fastp and processed into clonotypes with MiXCR by TCRdb, which kept only in-frame beta chains. Entries are consolidated by CDR3 protein sequence, retaining the most common genes and DNA. Here the sample has under 70,000 distinct CDR3 sequences; approximately 47% occur a single time. Roughly 9.1% of the sample lies in the top ten. CDR1 MNHEY and CDR2 SVGEGT were looked up in the germline V gene. Taken from cysteine to phenylalanine, the CDR3 has 17 residues. The CDR3 DNA has 51 bases and is translated from base 1. The germline V end is reduced by 5 bases and the J end by 0 bases; junction bases left unmatched: 5.

Recombination connected TRBV6-2 or TRBV6-3 to TRBJ2-6; 9 junctional bases match TRBD1. The TCR was taken from a female donor with breast cancer. Some clones in this sample may be carry-over from other donors' samples. Sequenced: breast tumor tissue. The bases read TGTGCCAGCAGTCCGGGACAGGGCGTCTCTGGGGCCAACGTCCTGACTTTC. The encoded protein is CASSPGQGVSGANVLTF.